The clone carrying this TCR beta chain has ten or more counts. The antigen is not known. In germline, CDR1 is GTSNPN, CDR2 SVGIG (reference sequence). Trimming took 0 bases from V and 0 from J, leaving 10 bases between them. The CDR3 totals 15 residues. The bulk TCR libraries were made with methods described before and with listed TCR primers. TCRdb used MiXCR to reprocess the PCR reads, holding one entry per CDR3 protein. The sample has 65,000 or so distinct CDR3 sequences; approximately 17% are singletons. The data derive from a study of molecular identifiers for immune sequencing clone quantification. Sorted naive CD8 T cells, roughly 19,000 to 1,000,000, were sequenced from 10%, 30% or 50% RNA. Sorting captured naive CD8 T cells as CD8+CD4-CCR7+CD45RA+. Points from the study as a whole: With a barcode shared among identical TCR molecules, highly expanded clone sizes could be underestimated.

J is TRBJ2-3 and V is TRBV30; a weak D match, TRBD2 (5 bases). Sequencing was carried out using naive CD8+ T cells from blood, with Jurkat cell RNA spiked in. Sample subset: FACS-sorted CD8+CD4-CCR7+CD45RA+ naive T cells. This TCR was sampled from a human donor in good health. Some libraries in this study had Jurkat cell RNA spiked in. CDR3 in DNA: TGTGCCTGGAGTGTCGCGGGCAGGAGCACAGATACGCAGTATTTT. It translates to CAWSVAGRSTDTQYF.